These T cell receptor beta chains were read from a single sample in a study of cytotoxic CD8 clonotypes in ibrutinib-treated CLL. Sequencing used immunoSEQ multiplex PCR; TCRdb keeps in-frame clones, though not all of them. This sample carries some 150,000 clones, 75% to 85% of them seen once, and the ten largest clones take 10% to 15%. The starting material was PBMCs, obtained after 12 months of ibrutinib treatment. All receptors derive from a human donor with chronic lymphocytic leukemia. Both conserved end residues are trimmed from each CDR3. Each record gives: J gene, V gene, CDR3 protein.

>TRBJ2-7|TRBV5-6
ASSRIYEQY
>TRBJ2-7|TRBV11-2
ASSWDRVSYEQY
>TRBJ2-3|TRBV6-5
ASSRDVVGLDTQY
>TRBJ2-7|TRBV27
ASSFLGRTYEQY
>TRBJ2-5|TRBV19
ASSIFLLANQETQY
>TRBJ2-3|TRBV7-2
ASSLGRLAGGTDTQY
>TRBJ2-3|TRBV5-1
ASSEGQFTDTQY
>TRBJ1-2|TRBV7-2
ASSSPTFGYT
>TRBJ2-3|TRBV5-4
ASSLSLRGTDTQY
>TRBJ2-2|TRBV19
ASGKATGGTGELF
>TRBJ2-5|TRBV27
ASQRGSGEETQY
>TRBJ2-7|TRBV11-2
ASSLDRSAIPSYEQY
>TRBJ2-1|TRBV30
AWGTSGRNEQF
>TRBJ2-7|TRBV19
ASDPGGADYEQY
>TRBJ2-7|TRBV28
ASSIETGGLYEQY
>TRBJ2-7|TRBV18
ASSPRGGSYEQY
>TRBJ2-1|TRBV10-3
AASVKRDYSEQF
>TRBJ2-1|TRBV27
ASRSPSEQF
>TRBJ2-2|TRBV2
ASTRGQVNTGELF
>TRBJ1-5|TRBV6-6
ASSDRDRNQPQH
>TRBJ1-1|TRBV25-1
ASRQGMTEAF
>TRBJ2-1|TRBV5-1
ASSLLAGGRGGYNEQF
>TRBJ2-3|TRBV13
ASSPSPSTDTQY
>TRBJ2-7|TRBV7-8
ASSPGDYEQY
>TRBJ1-5|TRBV18
ASSPLSGRSNQPQH
>TRBJ2-5|TRBV9
ASSVGAGQETQY
>TRBJ2-1|TRBV27
ASSQTSGNYNEQF
>TRBJ1-5|TRBV19
ATTKGGNQPQH
>TRBJ2-3|TRBV7-2
ASSLAGGLRLDTQY
>TRBJ2-7|TRBV4-1
ASSHEAGSSYEQY
>TRBJ1-3|TRBV13
ASSPSGHGGY
>TRBJ1-4|TRBV7-9
ASSLMSEPKLF
>TRBJ2-3|TRBV19
ASRSQGIASTDTQY
>TRBJ2-1|TRBV2
ASSETRFEQF
>TRBJ2-2|TRBV7-2
ASSLAVQGTGELF
>TRBJ1-2|TRBV7-8
ASSLGGTGVLANYGYT
>TRBJ2-7|TRBV5-4
ASSPLGSGANEQY
>TRBJ2-3|TRBV2
ASKDRGGSDTQY
>TRBJ1-1|TRBV5-1
ASSLVGGSNTEAF
>TRBJ2-6|TRBV19
ASTKTASGANVLT
>TRBJ2-5|TRBV2
ASSEADRTTQY